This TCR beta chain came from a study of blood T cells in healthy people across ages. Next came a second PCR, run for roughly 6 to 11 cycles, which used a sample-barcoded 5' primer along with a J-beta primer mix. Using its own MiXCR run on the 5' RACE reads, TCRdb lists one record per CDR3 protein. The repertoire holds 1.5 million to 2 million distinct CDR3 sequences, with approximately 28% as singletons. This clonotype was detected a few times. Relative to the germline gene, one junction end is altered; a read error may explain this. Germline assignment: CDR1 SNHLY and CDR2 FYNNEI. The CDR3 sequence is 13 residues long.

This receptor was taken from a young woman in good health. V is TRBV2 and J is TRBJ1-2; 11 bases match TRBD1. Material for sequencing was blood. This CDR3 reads CVSRTGGAGSYTF. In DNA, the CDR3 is TGTGTCAGCAGGACAGGGGGCGCGGGAAGCTACACCTTC. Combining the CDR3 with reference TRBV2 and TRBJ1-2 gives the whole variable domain EPEVTQTPSHQVTQMGQEVILRCVPISNHLYFYWYRQILGQKVEFLVSFYNNEISEKSEIFDDQFSVERPDGSNFTLKIRSTKLEDSAMYFCVSRTGGAGSYTFGSGTRLTVV.